The source of this T cell receptor (beta chain) is a study of cytomegalovirus exposure and HLA in healthy donors (dated by TCRdb to about 2017). In terms of the full investigation: An earlier analysis of some 600 of the donors reported around 280 Gb of sequence data and some 110 million unique TCR beta sequences obtained from around 190 million T cells. Roughly 300 gigabases of sequencing data and approximately 85 million unique TCR sequences were included in an early release covering roughly 600 HLA-typed donors. Of the 300 to 500 genotyped donors, more than 75% were placed in the genetic ancestry cluster associated with self-reported Caucasian donors. The study aimed to test whether cataloging public T cell receptors could reveal signatures of past pathogen exposure. Using immunosequencing, the study profiled T cell repertoires from roughly 650 subjects and related those repertoires to cytomegalovirus serostatus. Along with the roughly 670-subject first cohort, a separate validation cohort of roughly 110 different subjects was used. To predict cytomegalovirus infection status, the study brought together high-throughput TCR immunosequencing, statistical association of individual TCRs with disease status, and machine learning. A later analysis re-analyzed previously published TCR beta repertoires from several hundred donors and added high-resolution HLA genotyping to study TCR occurrence patterns. Rather than drawing on any new phenotypic data, the later analysis identified candidate immune exposures from TCR beta sequences and the way those sequences occurred across donors. To decide whether each TCR beta V gene segment behaved as functional or pseudogenic, an earlier analysis of nearly 600 of the donors relied on high-throughput TCR beta sequencing. Alongside the repertoire data, information on donor age, sex, ethnicity and CMV serostatus was compiled. A later genetic analysis used genome-wide SNP genotypes for about 65% of the roughly 670 donors, treating that subset as a discovery cohort. Every repertoire in the discovery cohort had been generated on one and the same sequencing platform. Class I and class II HLA loci were covered by the typing at four-digit resolution. Typing coverage differed by locus: A, B, C, DRB1 and DQB1 were typed in about 620-630 donors, DQA1 in roughly 510, DPA1 in around 580, and DPB1 in just under 490. Because of strong linkage in the cohort, roughly five DR-DQ haplotypes were treated as single units for association and clustering. On average, 235,054 unique TCR beta nucleotide sequences were sequenced per donor among 398 genotyped donors of the cohort, with roughly 19% of those sequences being non-productive.

The cohort comprised several hundred healthy bone marrow donors. All cohort members were sampled while nominally healthy, although unrecorded immune exposures were likely present. The donor tested CMV seronegative, placing the donor among the 350 or so seronegative members of the cohort. A peripheral blood sample was collected from each donor, and TCR beta sequencing was performed on peripheral blood mononuclear cells. The Qiagen DNeasy Blood Extraction Kit was used to extract genomic DNA from the blood cell samples. Broad study findings and their caveats: Cytomegalovirus status was reported to be diagnosed by the classifier with high specificity and sensitivity in both the original and validation cohorts. Roughly uniform sequencing depth across donors was assumed in presence/absence analyses, although this assumption may not hold. V-gene and J-gene trimming of TCR beta chains was associated with a missense DCLRE1C variant in a later genetic analysis, and the association was replicated in an independent cohort. A further reported finding was that TCR beta sequences accurately predicted the HLA-A and HLA-B alleles for most subjects in the first cohort. In a later analysis, several top co-occurrence clusters were reported to appear linked to parvovirus B19, influenza, CMV and Epstein-Barr virus. The 87-base-pair reads could not distinguish some IMGT-functional V segments, including TRBV6-2 and TRBV6-3, so those segments were excluded. A later analysis found that HLA-associated TCR beta chains were more clonally expanded and had lower generation probabilities than equally common non-associated chains. According to the authors, the approach could potentially be generalized to other disease states and immunological phenotypes. When HLA alleles, especially DR and DQ, strongly co-occurred, TCR associations were difficult to assign to individual alleles. In a later genetic analysis, fewer N-insertions in productive TCRs were reported among donors in an Asian-associated ancestry cluster than the roughly 640-donor mean. Because counts were too low, around 18 rarely observed V segments, including chromosome 9 orphons, were left out of the earlier analysis of 500 to 650 of the donors. Most TCR sequences were seen in very few donors, while some public TCRs were found in many individuals. Because HLA typing was unavailable for some donors at each locus, only the typed subset was used in association tests. According to a later analysis, TCR association rates differed among HLA loci, with DRB1 alleles showing the most associated TCRs and HLA-C alleles showing the fewest. A cluster of highly shared sequence variants was judged likely to represent a technical artifact of the sequencing pipeline. A later analysis found that most CMV-associated TCR beta chains appeared HLA-restricted, with HLA associations seemingly driven largely by CMV exposure. A later analysis associated about 17,000 TCR beta sequences with specific HLA alleles at a false discovery rate of 0.05. In vitro tests confirmed that a few of the cytomegalovirus-associated TCR beta chains recognize cytomegalovirus antigens. An earlier analysis of 587 of the donors showed that most TCR beta V segments appeared in productive rearrangements either about 90% or about 30% of the time, which broadly matched IMGT annotations. For the cohort, immune exposure information was limited to CMV serostatus. The study gave a list of under 200 TCR beta chains associated with cytomegalovirus. Correlated functional status among segregating V segments might reflect linkage disequilibrium, but an unknown experimental factor could not be ruled out. Only TCR beta chains were sequenced in this cohort, and the absence of alpha or paired-chain data limited detectable features.

Concerning this clone itself: Its specific antigen is unknown. No base qualities exist here, and no much larger clone lies one base off it.

The protocol used for the library was the immunoSEQ multiplex PCR assay. A mixture of 60 forward primers for TCR Vbeta segments and 13 reverse primers for TCR Jbeta segments was used in the multiplex PCR. A multiplex PCR assay on genomic DNA amplified the CDR3 region of rearranged TCR beta genes. On the Illumina HiSeq System, the amplified TCR beta libraries were sequenced as 87-base-pair reads. Per the original workflow: A later analysis tallied 75 million to 85 million unique TCR beta chains across the approximately 670 repertoires, and approximately 9.9 million of those chains were shared by two or more donors. A nearest-neighbor algorithm error-corrected the raw reads and collapsed the reads into unique sequences, merging closely related sequences to remove PCR and sequencing errors. V, D and J gene segments were assigned by aligning CDR3 sequences to IMGT reference sequences. For a sequence to be retained, a match of at least six nucleotides was required to both a V gene segment and a J gene segment. A rearrangement was called productive if the CDR3 had no stop codons and remained in frame with V and J, and every other rearrangement was called non-productive. CDR3 was defined according to IMGT convention as the region running from the second conserved V-encoded cysteine to the conserved J-encoded phenylalanine. Sequences without an unambiguous match to a single V gene segment were excluded from the earlier analysis of approximately 600 of the donors. An earlier analysis of about 590 of the donors classified V segments as functional when productive rearrangements were above 56.7% and as segregating when the standard deviation between donors was above 5%. A statistical classification framework was built for diagnosing cytomegalovirus status from the catalog of TCR beta chain sequences. V and J gene assignment, in a later analysis, came from comparing TCR nucleotide sequences with IMGT/GENE-DB human TR gene sequences. The TCRdist pipeline was used in a later analysis to assign CDR3 sequences and most-parsimonious VDJ recombination scenarios. A later analysis defined each TCR beta chain by its CDR3 amino acid sequence plus V-gene family, and excluded reads lacking a unique V-gene family. A later analysis removed roughly 590 highly shared, low-generation-probability nucleotide sequences to deal with suspected cross-contamination and a sequencing artifact. In a later analysis, a clonal expansion index was calculated for each public chain from normalized within-repertoire ranks of inferred template counts. In a later analysis, generation probabilities were computed with a VDJ recombination model fitted to out-of-frame rearrangements, and the resulting probabilities were checked against IGoR. In a later analysis, TCR-TCR, TCR-HLA and TCR-CMV co-occurrence was scored with hypergeometric tests, and a repertoire-size bias correction was applied to TCR pairs. A later analysis estimated false discovery rates by permuting HLA or CMV assignments 20 times. In a later analysis, co-occurring TCRs were grouped with DBSCAN, and TCRdist sequence similarity was added when clustering was performed within HLA-allele-positive subsets. Co-occurrence clustering excluded repertoires with fewer than 30,000 or more than 120,000 public chains, plus five with anomalous nucleotide sharing. This is the immuneACCESS table as TCRdb keeps it, with only in-frame sequences that have V and J called. A part of the clones is gone; compared with another copy, unresolved V genes explain less than half, and the rest is unexplained. Clonal size and the V and J genes are those of that table, whereas D and trimming came from the DNA. A total of 150,000 to 200,000 clones appear in this sample, around four fifths of them only once. The ten biggest clones cover about 1% of the sample.

Trimming at the junction amounts to 8 bases on V and 3 bases on J, and the germline ends lie 20 bases apart. The germline V gene provides CDR1 KGHSH and CDR2 LQKENI. From cysteine to valine, the CDR3 is 15 amino acids long. CDR3 DNA is the only sequence kept; it has 45 bases, read in frame from the first base. The source material was PBMCs. In this chain, TRBV18 is recombined with TRBJ2-7; the D gene cannot be named for sure. The sequence derives from a woman in her thirties or forties in good health and CMV-seronegative. CDR3 region: CASAKIRLRDYEQYV. The sequence in DNA is TGTGCCAGCGCCAAAATCCGGCTGCGAGACTACGAGCAGTACGTC.